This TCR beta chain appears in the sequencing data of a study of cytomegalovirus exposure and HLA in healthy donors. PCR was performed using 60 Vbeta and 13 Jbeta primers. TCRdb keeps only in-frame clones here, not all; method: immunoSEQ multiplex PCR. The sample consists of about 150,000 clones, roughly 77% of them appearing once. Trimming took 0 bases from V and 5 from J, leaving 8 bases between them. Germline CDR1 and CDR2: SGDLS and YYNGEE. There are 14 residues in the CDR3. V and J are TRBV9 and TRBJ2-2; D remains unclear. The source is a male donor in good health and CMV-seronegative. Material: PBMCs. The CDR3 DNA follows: TGTGCCAGCAGCGTAGCCGTATCGACCGGGGAGCTGTTTTTT. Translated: CASSVAVSTGELFF.